Presented here are 22 T cell receptor beta chains from one specimen sequenced in a study of cytomegalovirus exposure and HLA in healthy donors. The protocol was immunoSEQ multiplex PCR, while the TCRdb copy is restricted to in-frame clones and leaves out a portion. The sample contains over 100,000 clones, about 95% of which appear only once. The sample taken for sequencing was PBMCs. The source of these receptors is a woman between 18 and 29 years old in good health and CMV-seronegative.

V gene TRBV7-6 combines with J gene TRBJ1-1; D is unresolved. Per germline, CDR1 SGHVS and CDR2 FNYEAQ. Deletions cut 3 bases from V and 8 bases from J, with 4 bases between. The CDR3 is 10 amino acids. The CDR3 loop is CASSFQEAFF. The CDR3 region has the DNA TGTGCCAGCAGCTTCCAAGAAGCTTTCTTT.

This chain joins TRBV2 and TRBJ2-1, with a tentative D call TRBD2 (7 bases). The germline V and J ends were trimmed by 9 bases and 7 bases, with 16 bases remaining between them. Germline-derived CDR1 and CDR2 are SNHLY and FYNNEI. The CDR3 covers 13 residues. The CDR3 loop reads CASGGALGNEQFF. The CDR3 nucleotides are TGTGCCAGTGGGGGGGCCTTGGGGAATGAGCAGTTCTTC.

J is TRBJ1-5 and V is TRBV5-1; 8 bases align to TRBD1. The CDR3 totals 15 residues. Germline CDR1 and CDR2: SGHRS and YFSETQ. V trimming: 3 bases; J trimming: 4 bases; junction bases outside the gene matches: 6. The DNA of the CDR3 is TGCGCCAGCAGCTGGACAGGGAAGGTTAATCAGCCCCAGCATTTT. The encoded protein is CASSWTGKVNQPQHF.

V gene TRBV6-1 combines with J gene TRBJ1-2, with D unresolved. Germline V gives CDR1 MNHNS, CDR2 SASEGT. CDR3 length: 16 amino acids. Trimming took off 1 base at V and 4 bases at J, with 16 bases between the two ends. The DNA of the CDR3 is TGTGCCAGCAGTGAAGGGGAGGAGGGCCCCCTCTATGGCTACACCTTC. It codes for CASSEGEEGPLYGYTF.

The gene calls are TRBV27 and TRBJ2-7; TRBD2 agrees at 10 bases. The trim removed 8 bases at V and 3 bases at J, leaving 1 base unmatched. In germline, CDR1 is MNHEY, CDR2 SMNVEV (reference sequence). The CDR3 runs to 12 residues. CDR3 sequence: CASGTSDYEQYF. The DNA of the CDR3 is TGTGCCAGCGGGACTAGCGACTACGAGCAGTACTTC.

The chain's CDR3 is CAWSGDSSYEQYF. The CDR3 bases are TGTGCCTGGAGTGGGGACAGCTCCTACGAGCAGTACTTC. The chain is built from TRBV30 and TRBJ2-7; 7 nucleotides line up with TRBD1. Germline V lookup: CDR1 GTSNPN, CDR2 SVGIG (reference sequence). The length of the CDR3 is 13 residues. The V segment lost 1 base and the J segment 0 bases; nucleotides outside the gene matches: 0.

With regard to this clone: One end of the junction varies from germline; a read error may be responsible. V gene TRBV4-3 combines with J gene TRBJ1-5, with TRBD1 matching over 9 bases. The CDR3 spans 14 residues. The germline gives CDR1 LGHNA, CDR2 YSLEER. The CDR3 DNA reads as TGCGCCAGCAGCGAAGACAGGGGGTGGCAGCCCCAGCATTTT. It specifies CASSEDRGWQPQHF.

The gene calls are TRBV5-1 and TRBJ1-1; 9 bases are a match to TRBD1. Germline V lookup: CDR1 SGHRS, CDR2 YFSETQ. V shed 4 bases and J 7 bases; nucleotides not matched to a gene: 8. The CDR3 has 14 amino acids. CDR3 sequence: CASSRAETGGEAFF. For the CDR3, the DNA is TGCGCCAGCAGCCGGGCGGAGACAGGGGGTGAAGCTTTCTTT. The variable domain in full, completed from reference TRBV5-1 and TRBJ1-1, reads KAGVTQTPRYLIKTRGQQVTLSCSPISGHRSVSWYQQTPGQGLQFLFEYFSETQRNKGNFPGRFSGRQFSNSRSEMNVSTLELGDSALYLCASSRAETGGEAFFGQGTRLTVV.

V gene TRBV14 combines with J gene TRBJ1-1, with 7 bases aligning to TRBD1. V lost 4 bases and J lost 6; bases outside the gene matches: 8. Germline loops: CDR1 SGHDN, CDR2 FVKESK. The CDR3 totals 14 residues. CDR3 loop: CASSPLGQGAEAFF. The CDR3 bases are TGTGCCAGCAGCCCCCTAGGGCAGGGGGCTGAAGCTTTCTTT.

The V call is TRBV6-6, the J call TRBJ2-1; no definite D call. Germline V gives CDR1 MNHNY, CDR2 SVGAGI (reference sequence). The V end was cut by 7 bases, the J end by 0 bases, with 10 bases between. This CDR3 region has 14 residues. CDR3 coding DNA: TGTGCCAGCACCCCACAGAGCTCCTACAATGAGCAGTTCTTC. Translating it yields CASTPQSSYNEQFF.

This sequence joins TRBV7-9 and TRBJ2-7, with 11 bases lining up with TRBD2. The junction had 4 bases not matched to a gene; V was cut back by 0 bases and J by 3 bases. Germline lookup yields CDR1 SEHNR and CDR2 FQNEAQ (reference sequence). CDR3 length: 16 amino acids. The CDR3 here is CASSLADTSGGYEQYF. The CDR3 coding sequence is TGTGCCAGCAGCTTAGCGGATACTAGCGGGGGCTACGAGCAGTACTTC.

The table lists this clone with a count of one. The chain uses TRBV6-1 and TRBJ2-5; 11 nucleotides line up with TRBD2. Germline V gene sequence: CDR1 MNHNS, CDR2 SASEGT. J gave up 5 bases and V 1 base, and 9 bases lay outside the gene matches. The CDR3 has 17 amino acids. The CDR3 sequence: CASSEEDSGRARETQYF. For the CDR3, the DNA is TGTGCCAGCAGTGAAGAGGATAGCGGGAGGGCCAGGGAGACCCAGTACTTC.

The chain uses TRBV30 and TRBJ1-2; the match to TRBD1 covers 8 bases. This CDR3 contains 16 residues. Germline V gives CDR1 GTSNPN, CDR2 SVGIG (reference sequence). The trim removed 4 bases at V and 7 bases at J, leaving 17 bases unmatched. The CDR3 DNA is TGTGCCTGGACCTCAACCGGGACAGGAGTTTCCTCTGGCTACACCTTC. This codes for CAWTSTGTGVSSGYTF. Supplemented by reference TRBV30 and TRBJ1-2, the full variable domain reads SQTIHQWPATLVQPVGSPLSLECTVEGTSNPNLYWYRQAAGRGLQLLFYSVGIGQISSEVPQNLSASRPQDRQFILSSKKLLLSDSGFYLCAWTSTGTGVSSGYTFGSGTRLTVV.

Here the CDR3 DNA reads TGTGCCACCTCTACTCAGACTAGCGGGAGTTTCGGTCGGCAGTACTTC. Translated: CATSTQTSGSFGRQYF. The J gene is TRBJ2-7, the V gene TRBV10-3; 12 positions agree with TRBD2. Germline V gene data show CDR1 as ENHRY and CDR2 as SYGVKD. The ends lost 10 bases at V and 9 bases at J; junction bases unmatched: 19. The CDR3 loop spans 16 amino acids.

The chain is built from TRBV7-9 and TRBJ1-5, with 9 bases fitting TRBD1. The germline CDR1 and CDR2 sequences are SEHNR and FQNEAQ (reference sequence). J was trimmed by 6 bases and V by 5 bases; bases with no gene match: 8. The CDR3 extends over 15 amino acids. CDR3 coding DNA: TGTGCCAGCAGCGCGGGACAGGGAACAAGTCAGCCCCAGCATTTT. Translation gives CASSAGQGTSQPQHF.

The chain recombines TRBV9 with TRBJ2-1, with D possibly being TRBD2 (6 bases). V was shortened by 2 bases and J by 2 bases, with 11 bases between the two germline ends. This CDR3 contains 15 residues. Germline V gene sequence: CDR1 SGDLS, CDR2 YYNGEE. Written as DNA, the CDR3 is TGTGCCAGCAGCGTCGAAATAGCGGCCTACAATGAGCAGTTCTTC. This sequence encodes CASSVEIAAYNEQFF.

The chain joins TRBV19 to TRBJ1-1, with TRBD1 as a possible D gene (6 bases). The CDR3 consists of 17 residues. V lost 3 bases to trimming and J lost 4 bases, with 21 bases between them. CDR1 and CDR2 (germline): LNHDA, SQIVND (reference sequence). The CDR3 region is CASSIPGAGGGSTEAFF. The CDR3 nucleotides are TGTGCCAGTAGTATCCCAGGGGCGGGGGGAGGCTCCACTGAAGCTTTCTTT.

This rearrangement joins TRBV10-1 to TRBJ2-1; weak D call: TRBD2 (6 bases). Trimming shortened V by 2 bases and J by 8 bases, and 16 bases separated the two germline ends. Germline V gene lookup returns CDR1 WNHNN and CDR2 SYGVQD (reference sequence). There are 15 residues in the CDR3. The CDR3 region is CASSERRGNQDEQFF. DNA of the CDR3: TGCGCCAGCAGTGAGCGTCGCGGGAACCAAGATGAGCAGTTCTTC.

The chain couples TRBV5-1 to TRBJ2-6; 8 bases map to TRBD1. J gave up 0 bases and V 0 bases, and 5 bases lay outside the gene matches. The CDR3 has 18 residues. The germline V gene has CDR1 SGHRS and CDR2 YFSETQ. CDR3 region: CASSLVAGGFSGANVLTF. CDR3 in DNA: TGCGCCAGCAGCTTGGTGGCAGGGGGCTTCTCTGGGGCCAACGTCCTGACTTTC. The full variable domain, its missing parts supplied by reference TRBV5-1 and TRBJ2-6, is KAGVTQTPRYLIKTRGQQVTLSCSPISGHRSVSWYQQTPGQGLQFLFEYFSETQRNKGNFPGRFSGRQFSNSRSEMNVSTLELGDSALYLCASSLVAGGFSGANVLTFGAGSRLTVL.

This clone was observed a single time. The genes are TRBV30 and TRBJ1-2; 8 bases are a match to TRBD1. CDR3 length equals 11 residues. V dropped 5 bases and J dropped 5; count of bases not matched to a gene: 1. Germline V gene lookup returns CDR1 GTSNPN and CDR2 SVGIG (reference sequence). The CDR3 protein is CAWDRGYGYTF. The CDR3 DNA reads as TGTGCCTGGGACAGGGGATATGGCTACACCTTC.

V is TRBV6-4 and J is TRBJ1-5; D uncertain. The V end lost 2 bases, the J end lost 0 bases, and 11 bases lay between the germline ends. The CDR3 spans 16 residues. CDR1 and CDR2 (germline): MRHNA, SNTAGT. This CDR3 reads CASSDVRHNSNQPQHF. CDR3 bases: TGTGCCAGCAGTGACGTCAGACATAATAGCAATCAGCCCCAGCATTTT.

The rearrangement joins TRBV5-6 to TRBJ1-2; tentatively, D is TRBD1 (5 bases). The CDR3 length is 15 residues. Trimming left V 4 bases short and J 7 bases short, with 20 bases between. Germline assignment: CDR1 SGHDT and CDR2 YYEEEE. The DNA of the CDR3 is TGTGCCAGCAGCCCTCGGTCAGGGTCCGCTAGTGGCTACACCTTC. This gives the protein CASSPRSGSASGYTF.